This T cell receptor (beta chain) was recovered during a study of shared clonotypes between healthy human individuals. Study results and limitations: Naive CD4 clonotypes overlapped across a handful of donors at roughly 5.1%.

From germline, CDR1 is SGHTA and CDR2 FQGTGA. The V gene end was trimmed by 0 bases and the J gene end by 9 bases; junction bases not matched to a gene: 2. The CDR3 sequence is 14 residues long. Here immunoSEQ multiplex PCR was the method, and the copy in TCRdb shows in-frame clones only, minus some. The sample includes hundreds of thousands of clones, 55% to 85% of them seen just once. In the case of this clone: Its antigen is not known.

What was sequenced was memory CD4+ T cells sorted from blood. Subset noted: CD45RA-negative fraction. The chain carries TRBV7-3 and TRBJ1-6; 7 bases align to TRBD1. The sequence was obtained from a woman in her 30s in good health. DNA for the CDR3: TGTGCCAGCAGCTTAACCTGGGACAGTTCACCCCTCCACTTT. Translating it yields CASSLTWDSSPLHF.